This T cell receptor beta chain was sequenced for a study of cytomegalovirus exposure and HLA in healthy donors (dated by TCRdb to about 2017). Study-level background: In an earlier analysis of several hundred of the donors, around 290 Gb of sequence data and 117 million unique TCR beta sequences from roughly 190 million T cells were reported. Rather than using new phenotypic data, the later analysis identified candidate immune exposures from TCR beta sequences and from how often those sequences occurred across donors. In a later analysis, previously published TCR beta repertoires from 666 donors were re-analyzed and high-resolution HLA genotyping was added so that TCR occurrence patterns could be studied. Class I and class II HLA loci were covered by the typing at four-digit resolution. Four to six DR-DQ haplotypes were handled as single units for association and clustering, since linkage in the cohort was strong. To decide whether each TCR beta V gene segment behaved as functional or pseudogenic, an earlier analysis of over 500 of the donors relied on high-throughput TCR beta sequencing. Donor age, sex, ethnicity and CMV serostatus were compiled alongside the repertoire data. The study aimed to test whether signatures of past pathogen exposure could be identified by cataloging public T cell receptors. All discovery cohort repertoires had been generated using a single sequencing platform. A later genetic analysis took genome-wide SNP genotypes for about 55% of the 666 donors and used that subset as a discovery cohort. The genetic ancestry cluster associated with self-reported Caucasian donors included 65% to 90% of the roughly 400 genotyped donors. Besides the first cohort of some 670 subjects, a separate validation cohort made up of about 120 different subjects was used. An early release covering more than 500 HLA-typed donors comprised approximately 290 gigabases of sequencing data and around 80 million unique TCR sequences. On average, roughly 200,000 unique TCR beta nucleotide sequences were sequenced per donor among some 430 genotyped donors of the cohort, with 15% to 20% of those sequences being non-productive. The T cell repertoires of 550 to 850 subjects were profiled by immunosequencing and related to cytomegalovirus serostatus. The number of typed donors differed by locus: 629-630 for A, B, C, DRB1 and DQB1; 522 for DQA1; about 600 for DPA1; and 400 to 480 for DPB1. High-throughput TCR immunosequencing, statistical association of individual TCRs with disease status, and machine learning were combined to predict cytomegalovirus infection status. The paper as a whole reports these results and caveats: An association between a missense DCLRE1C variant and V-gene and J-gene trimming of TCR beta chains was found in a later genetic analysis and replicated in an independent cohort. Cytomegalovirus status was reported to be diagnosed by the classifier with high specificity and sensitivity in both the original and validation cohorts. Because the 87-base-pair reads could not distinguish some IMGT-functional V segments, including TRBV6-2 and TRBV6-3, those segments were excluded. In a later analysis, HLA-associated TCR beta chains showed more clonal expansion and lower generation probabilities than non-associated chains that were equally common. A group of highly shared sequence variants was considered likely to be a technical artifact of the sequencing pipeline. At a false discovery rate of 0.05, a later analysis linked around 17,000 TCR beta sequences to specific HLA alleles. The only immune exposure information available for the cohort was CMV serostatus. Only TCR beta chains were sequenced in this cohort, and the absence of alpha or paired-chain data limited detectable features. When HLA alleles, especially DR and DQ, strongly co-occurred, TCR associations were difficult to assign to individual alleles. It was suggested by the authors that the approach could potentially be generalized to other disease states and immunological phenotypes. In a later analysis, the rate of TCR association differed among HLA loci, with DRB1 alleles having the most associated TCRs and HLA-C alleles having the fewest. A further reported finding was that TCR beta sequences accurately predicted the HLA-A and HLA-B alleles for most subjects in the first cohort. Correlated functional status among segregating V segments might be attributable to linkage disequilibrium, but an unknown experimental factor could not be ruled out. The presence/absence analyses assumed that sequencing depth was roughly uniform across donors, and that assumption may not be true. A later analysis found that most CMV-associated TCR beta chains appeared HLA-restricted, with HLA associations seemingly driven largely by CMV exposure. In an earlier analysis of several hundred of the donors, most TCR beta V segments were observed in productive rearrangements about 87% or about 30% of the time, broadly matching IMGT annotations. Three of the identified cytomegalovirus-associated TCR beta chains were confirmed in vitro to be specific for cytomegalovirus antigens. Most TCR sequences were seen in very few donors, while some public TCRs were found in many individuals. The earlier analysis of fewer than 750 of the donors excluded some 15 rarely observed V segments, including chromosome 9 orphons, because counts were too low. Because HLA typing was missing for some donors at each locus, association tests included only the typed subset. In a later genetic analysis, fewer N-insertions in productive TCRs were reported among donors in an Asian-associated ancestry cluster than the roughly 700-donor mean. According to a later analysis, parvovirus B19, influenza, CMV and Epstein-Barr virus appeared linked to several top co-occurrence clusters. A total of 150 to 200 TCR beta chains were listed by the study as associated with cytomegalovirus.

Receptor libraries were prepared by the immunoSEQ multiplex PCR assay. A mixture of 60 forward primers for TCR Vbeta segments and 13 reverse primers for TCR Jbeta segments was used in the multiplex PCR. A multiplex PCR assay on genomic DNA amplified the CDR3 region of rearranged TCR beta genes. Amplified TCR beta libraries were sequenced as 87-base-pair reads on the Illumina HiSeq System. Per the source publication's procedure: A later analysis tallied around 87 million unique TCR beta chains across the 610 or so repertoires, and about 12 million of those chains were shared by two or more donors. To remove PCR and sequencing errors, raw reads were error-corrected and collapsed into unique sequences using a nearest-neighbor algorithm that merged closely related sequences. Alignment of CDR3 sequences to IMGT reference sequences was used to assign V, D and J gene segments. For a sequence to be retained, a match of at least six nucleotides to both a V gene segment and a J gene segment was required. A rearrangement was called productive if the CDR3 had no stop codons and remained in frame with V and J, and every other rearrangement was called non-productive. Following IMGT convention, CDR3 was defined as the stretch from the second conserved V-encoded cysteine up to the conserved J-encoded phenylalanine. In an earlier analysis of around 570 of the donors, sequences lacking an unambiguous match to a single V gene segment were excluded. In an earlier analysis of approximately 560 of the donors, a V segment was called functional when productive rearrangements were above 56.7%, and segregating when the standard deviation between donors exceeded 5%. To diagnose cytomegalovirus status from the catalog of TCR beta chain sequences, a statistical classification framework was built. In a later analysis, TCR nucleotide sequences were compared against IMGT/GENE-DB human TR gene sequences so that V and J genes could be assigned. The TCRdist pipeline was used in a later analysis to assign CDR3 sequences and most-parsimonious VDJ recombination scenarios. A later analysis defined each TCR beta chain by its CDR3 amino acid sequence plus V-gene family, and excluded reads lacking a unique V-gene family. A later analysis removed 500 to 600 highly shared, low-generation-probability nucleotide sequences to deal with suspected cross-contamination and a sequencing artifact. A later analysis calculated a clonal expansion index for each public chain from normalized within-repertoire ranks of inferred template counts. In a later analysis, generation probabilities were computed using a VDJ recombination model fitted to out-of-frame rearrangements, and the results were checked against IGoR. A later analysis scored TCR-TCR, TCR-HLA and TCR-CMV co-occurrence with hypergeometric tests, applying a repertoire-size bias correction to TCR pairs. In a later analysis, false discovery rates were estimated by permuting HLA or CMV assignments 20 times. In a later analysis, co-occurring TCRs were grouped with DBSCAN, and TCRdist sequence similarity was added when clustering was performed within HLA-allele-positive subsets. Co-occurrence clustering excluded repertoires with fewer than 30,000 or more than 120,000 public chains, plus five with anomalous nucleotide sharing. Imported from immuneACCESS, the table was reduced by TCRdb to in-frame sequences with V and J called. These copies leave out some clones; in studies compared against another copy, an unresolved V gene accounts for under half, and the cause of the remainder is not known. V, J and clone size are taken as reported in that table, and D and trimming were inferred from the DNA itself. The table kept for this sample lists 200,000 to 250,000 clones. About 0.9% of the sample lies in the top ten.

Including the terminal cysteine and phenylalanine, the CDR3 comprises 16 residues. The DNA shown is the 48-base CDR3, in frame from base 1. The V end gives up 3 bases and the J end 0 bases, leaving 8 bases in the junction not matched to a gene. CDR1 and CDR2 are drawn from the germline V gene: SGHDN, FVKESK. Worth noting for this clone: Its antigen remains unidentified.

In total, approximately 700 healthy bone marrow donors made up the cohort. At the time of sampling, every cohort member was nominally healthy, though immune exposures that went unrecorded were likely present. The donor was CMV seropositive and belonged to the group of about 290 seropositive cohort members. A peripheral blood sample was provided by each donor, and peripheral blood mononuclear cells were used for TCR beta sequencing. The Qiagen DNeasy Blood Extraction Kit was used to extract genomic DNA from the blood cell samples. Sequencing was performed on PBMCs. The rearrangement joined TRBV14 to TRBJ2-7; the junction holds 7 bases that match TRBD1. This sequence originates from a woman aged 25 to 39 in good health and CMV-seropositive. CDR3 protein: CASSHLRGPYSYEQYF. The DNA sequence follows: TGTGCCAGCAGCCACCTGAGGGGGCCATACTCCTACGAGCAGTACTTC.